Below, 32 T cell receptor beta chains from the same sample are listed, as sequenced in a study of a mutant IDH1 vaccine in newly diagnosed glioma (dated by TCRdb to 2020 to 2022). Reading the label with the study, this specimen's time point is: baseline, week 1 (first vaccination visit). The intended sense of this specimen's treatment or condition label: pre-vaccination baseline after standard-of-care therapy. The library relied on the immunoSEQ multiplex PCR assay. TCRdb's version of the immuneACCESS table is confined to in-frame rearrangements and falls short of the full clone set. An unresolved V gene accounts for under half of the shortfall where checked; the remainder is of unknown origin. For this sample there are tens of thousands of clones; around 90% appear just once. The top ten clones comprise roughly 18% of the sample. The sequences come from PBMCs, collected from a glioma patient treated with radiotherapy, temozolomide or both. The receptor source for this set is a man aged 18 to 35 with glioma.

This sequence joins TRBV18 and TRBJ2-5; 16 bases are shared with TRBD2. The end of the DNA fits TRBJ2-7 better, so the J call may be wrong. Germline values: CDR1 KGHSH, CDR2 LQKENI. The CDR3 spans 17 residues. CDR3 nucleotides: TGTGCCAGCTCAACTGGGACTAGCGGGAGGGCCTCATACGAGCAGTACTTC. It yields the protein CASSTGTSGRASYEQYF.

The rearrangement uses TRBV30 and TRBJ1-1, with D maybe TRBD1 (5 bases). CDR1 and CDR2 (germline): GTSNPN, SVGIG (reference sequence). The CDR3 has 13 residues. V lost 0 bases, J lost 11 bases, and 16 bases lay in between. The CDR3 DNA follows: TGTGCCTGGAGTGTATACGGGGGGAGTGGGGCTTTCTTT. Amino acids: CAWSVYGGSGAFF.

The J gene is TRBJ2-7, the V gene TRBV11-2; no definite D call. Germline V gives CDR1 SGHAT, CDR2 FQNNGV. V shed 5 bases and J shed 3 bases, with 8 bases lying between them. The CDR3 has 12 amino acids. The CDR3 coding sequence is TGTGCCAGCAGCCCCAGTAACTACGAGCAGTACTTC. Protein product: CASSPSNYEQYF. The variable domain in full, completed from reference TRBV11-2 and TRBJ2-7, reads EAGVAQSPRYKIIEKRQSVAFWCNPISGHATLYWYQQILGQGPKLLIQFQNNGVVDDSQLPKDRFSAERLKGVDSTLKIQPAKLEDSAVYLCASSPSNYEQYFGPGTRLTVT.

The chain links TRBV23-1 to TRBJ2-1; 9 nucleotides line up with TRBD2. TRBV23-1 is an open reading frame whose function is uncertain. This CDR3 is built from 15 residues. After removal of 6 bases from V and 0 bases from J, the junction contained 3 bases not matched to a gene. The CDR3 spells CASSVREGSYNEQFF. In DNA form, the CDR3 reads TGCGCCAGCAGCGTGCGGGAGGGCTCCTACAATGAGCAGTTCTTC.

The chain combines TRBV6-1 with TRBJ2-2; 10 bases match TRBD2. The V gene end was trimmed by 6 bases and the J gene end by 3 bases; junction bases not matched to a gene: 4. CDR1 MNHNS and CDR2 SASEGT come from the germline V gene. This CDR3 contains 15 residues. The CDR3 is CASREGLAHTGELFF. The CDR3 DNA reads as TGTGCCAGCAGAGAGGGACTAGCGCACACCGGGGAGCTGTTTTTT.

The gene calls are TRBV11-3 and TRBJ1-5; 7 bases align to TRBD1. The CDR3 is 16 residues long. After removal of 6 bases from V and 4 bases from J, the junction contained 12 bases not matched to a gene. Germline lookup yields CDR1 SGHNT and CDR2 YENEEA. The CDR3 here is CASRVTAGQINQPQHF. The CDR3 DNA is TGTGCCAGCAGGGTCACCGCGGGACAGATAAATCAGCCCCAGCATTTT.

V is TRBV6-5 and J is TRBJ1-1; no firm D call. Trimming cost V 0 bases and J 5 bases, with 13 bases left between them. This CDR3 is 15 amino acids long. CDR1 and CDR2 (germline): MNHEY, SVGAGI. The CDR3 DNA is TGTGCCAGCAGTTACTCGAGGAGATCGGAAACTGAAGCTTTCTTT. It yields the protein CASSYSRRSETEAFF.

The chain has TRBV18 and TRBJ2-7; 7 bases align to TRBD1. The CDR3 covers 16 residues. The germline V gene encodes CDR1 KGHSH and CDR2 LQKENI. V gave up 3 bases and J gave up 4 bases; unmatched junction bases: 12. The CDR3 nucleotides read TGTGCCAGCTCACCTCAGGGGACAGCGCGAGATTACGAGCAGTACTTC. It yields the protein CASSPQGTARDYEQYF.

The V gene is TRBV28, the J gene TRBJ2-7, with D perhaps TRBD1 or TRBD2 (6 bases each). The CDR3 sequence is 13 residues long. Deletions cut 3 bases from V and 3 bases from J, with 9 bases between. Germline V gives CDR1 MDHEN, CDR2 SYDVKM. CDR3 loop: CASSLRGVYEQYF. CDR3 bases: TGTGCCAGCAGTTTGAGGGGGGTCTACGAGCAGTACTTC.

This clone came up once. The V call is TRBV4-3, the J call TRBJ2-3; D perhaps matches TRBD2 (5 bases). The CDR3 contains 17 residues. The V and J ends lost 0 bases and 1 base respectively, with 14 bases between them. Germline V gene lookup returns CDR1 LGHNA and CDR2 YSLEER. For the CDR3, the DNA is TGCGCCAGCAGCCAAGATGAAGGCCCGCGGGGCACAGATACGCAGTATTTT. Its protein product is CASSQDEGPRGTDTQYF.

The chain recombines TRBV5-4 with TRBJ2-5; 11 bases are shared with TRBD2. From germline, CDR1 is SGHNT and CDR2 YYREEE (reference sequence). V was pared by 2 bases and J by 2 bases, with 2 bases of the junction left unmatched. This CDR3 has 15 residues. The CDR3 nucleotides are TGTGCCAGCAGCTTACCTAGCGGGAGGCAAGAGACCCAGTACTTC. Translating it yields CASSLPSGRQETQYF.

This rearrangement joins TRBV27 to TRBJ2-7; D gene uncertain. The CDR3 covers 14 residues. The ends were cut back, 4 bases at V and 3 bases at J, with 13 bases in the middle. The V gene's germline CDR1 is MNHEY and CDR2 SMNVEV (reference sequence). CDR3 nucleotide sequence: TGTGCCAGCAGTTCGATGGAGAAGGTCTACGAGCAGTACTTC. This encodes CASSSMEKVYEQYF.

This chain uses TRBV19 with TRBJ1-3, with 7 bases identical to TRBD1. Per germline, CDR1 LNHDA and CDR2 SQIVND (reference sequence). The CDR3 sequence is 15 residues long. With V trimmed by 9 bases and J by 0 bases, 8 bases remained unmatched. The CDR3 DNA reads TGTGCCAGCGGGGACAGAACCTACTCTGGAAACACCATATATTTT. This codes for CASGDRTYSGNTIYF.

This clone was recorded a few times. The chain recombines TRBV30 with TRBJ2-5; D gene ambiguous. Trimming shortened V by 5 bases and J by 4 bases, and 5 bases separated the two germline ends. The CDR3 consists of 10 residues. Germline V lookup: CDR1 GTSNPN, CDR2 SVGIG (reference sequence). The CDR3 is CAWGRETQYF. The CDR3 DNA reads TGTGCCTGGGGCCGAGAGACCCAGTACTTC.

The genes are TRBV2 and TRBJ1-5; D remains ambiguous. Trimming took 7 bases from V and 2 from J, leaving 6 bases between them. The CDR3 loop spans 12 amino acids. CDR1 and CDR2 (germline): SNHLY, FYNNEI. CDR3 in DNA: TGTGCCAGCAAGGACGGCAATCAGCCCCAGCATTTT. Its translation: CASKDGNQPQHF. Full variable domain (missing parts from reference TRBV2 and TRBJ1-5): EPEVTQTPSHQVTQMGQEVILRCVPISNHLYFYWYRQILGQKVEFLVSFYNNEISEKSEIFDDQFSVERPDGSNFTLKIRSTKLEDSAMYFCASKDGNQPQHFGDGTRLSIL.

The chain has TRBV6-6 and TRBJ1-2, with TRBD1 identical over 8 bases. Trimming removed 4 bases from V and 2 bases from J; junction bases left unmatched: 6. The CDR3 is made up of 15 amino acids. Germline CDR1 reads MNHNY; CDR2 reads SVGAGI (reference sequence). The CDR3 region is CASSSSGGANYGYTF. CDR3 in DNA: TGTGCCAGCAGTTCGTCAGGGGGCGCAAACTATGGCTACACCTTC.

This chain joins TRBV30 and TRBJ2-3; no definite D call. V dropped 8 bases and J dropped 5 bases, with 11 bases sitting between them. CDR1 GTSNPN and CDR2 SVGIG come from the germline V gene (reference sequence). The CDR3 has 11 residues. CDR3: CARLAVDTQYF. The CDR3 DNA reads TGTGCCCGATTAGCTGTAGATACGCAGTATTTT.

The chain recombines TRBV2 with TRBJ1-1; 7 positions match TRBD1. CDR3 length: 15 residues. V gave up 5 bases and J gave up 1 base; unmatched junction bases: 7. The V gene's germline CDR1 is SNHLY and CDR2 FYNNEI. The CDR3 DNA reads as TGTGCCAGCAGTTATACAGGGGCCAAGAACACTGAAGCTTTCTTT. Its translation is CASSYTGAKNTEAFF.

V gene TRBV19 combines with J gene TRBJ2-6; either TRBD1 or TRBD2 may supply D (5 bases each). The germline V gene has CDR1 LNHDA and CDR2 SQIVND (reference sequence). V gave up 5 bases and J gave up 4 bases, with 9 bases separating them. The CDR3 consists of 14 residues. The chain's CDR3 is CASSQGPGANVLTF. The DNA for the CDR3 is TGTGCCAGTAGTCAGGGACCCGGGGCCAACGTCCTGACTTTC. Drawing the rest from reference TRBV19 and TRBJ2-6, the complete variable domain is DGGITQSPKYLFRKEGQNVTLSCEQNLNHDAMYWYRQDPGQGLRLIYYSQIVNDFQKGDIAEGYSVSREKKESFPLTVTSAQKNPTAFYLCASSQGPGANVLTFGAGSRLTVL.

The V call is TRBV6-5, the J call TRBJ2-4; 7 nucleotides line up with TRBD1. Germline lookup yields CDR1 MNHEY and CDR2 SVGAGI. The CDR3 runs to 16 residues. V dropped 4 bases and J dropped 1; count of bases not matched to a gene: 7. As DNA, the CDR3 is TGTGCCAGCAGTTTACCGGGACAGAATGCCAAAAACATTCAGTACTTC. Its protein product is CASSLPGQNAKNIQYF.

This chain uses TRBV4-2 with TRBJ2-5; 7 positions agree with TRBD2. CDR3 size: 17 residues. V lost 0 bases and J lost 1; bases outside the gene matches: 8. Germline V lookup: CDR1 LGHNA, CDR2 YNFKEQ. In DNA, the CDR3 is TGTGCCAGCAGCCAAGAAGGATTCCAGCGGGGCCAAGAGACCCAGTACTTC. Amino acid sequence: CASSQEGFQRGQETQYF.

The chain uses TRBV4-1 and TRBJ2-7; maybe TRBD2 (7 bases). This CDR3 has 17 residues. V gave up 1 base and J gave up 2 bases, with 18 bases separating them. Germline CDR1 is MGHRA and CDR2 is YSYEKL. The CDR3 loop reads CASSQGPRGRSPYEQYF. Here the CDR3 DNA reads TGCGCCAGCAGCCAAGGCCCGCGGGGGCGAAGCCCCTACGAGCAGTACTTC.

This clone was detected only a few times. The chain combines TRBV29-1 with TRBJ2-3; D may be TRBD1 or TRBD2 (5 bases each). CDR1 and CDR2 (germline): SQVTM, ANQGSEA. The germline V and J ends were trimmed by 3 bases and 2 bases, with 15 bases remaining between them. The CDR3 covers 15 residues. In DNA form, the CDR3 reads TGCAGCGTTGATGGGGCCCAAGGGACCACAGATACGCAGTATTTT. Translation: CSVDGAQGTTDTQYF.

The chain has TRBV15 and TRBJ1-2; D unclear. CDR1 is LNHNV and CDR2 is YYDKDF in the germline V gene (reference sequence). The CDR3 has 14 amino acids. The ends were cut back, 1 base at V and 3 bases at J, with 9 bases in the middle. This chain's CDR3 is CATSRGGIDYGYTF. CDR3 coding DNA: TGTGCCACCAGCAGAGGAGGGATAGACTATGGCTACACCTTC.

This chain joins TRBV5-8 and TRBJ1-1; 10 positions match TRBD1. This CDR3 region has 14 residues. Germline CDR1 is SGHTS and CDR2 is YDEGEE. J was trimmed by 7 bases and V by 5 bases; bases with no gene match: 8. In DNA form, the CDR3 reads TGTGCCAGCAGACGGGACAGGGGAATAGGTGAAGCTTTCTTT. Amino acids: CASRRDRGIGEAFF.

The genes are TRBV30 and TRBJ1-5, with D maybe TRBD1 (5 bases). The V gene's germline CDR1 is GTSNPN and CDR2 SVGIG (reference sequence). CDR3 length: 15 residues. The V end lost 0 bases, the J end lost 0 bases, and 9 bases lay between the germline ends. The CDR3: CAWSVRGVSNQPQHF. In nucleotides, the CDR3 is TGTGCCTGGAGTGTACGAGGGGTTAGCAATCAGCCCCAGCATTTT.

The chain combines TRBV5-1 with TRBJ2-1, with a possible D match to TRBD1 (6 bases). This CDR3 spans 19 amino acids. The germline V gene has CDR1 SGHRS and CDR2 YFSETQ. Trimming stripped 5 bases from V and 6 bases from J, with 30 bases between. In DNA form, the CDR3 reads TGCGCCAGCAGAGGCGAGGGGACCCTAAGGGGGATGGTTCGCAATGAGCAGTTCTTC. This translates into CASRGEGTLRGMVRNEQFF. The variable domain in full, with the rest retrieved from reference TRBV5-1 and TRBJ2-1, is KAGVTQTPRYLIKTRGQQVTLSCSPISGHRSVSWYQQTPGQGLQFLFEYFSETQRNKGNFPGRFSGRQFSNSRSEMNVSTLELGDSALYLCASRGEGTLRGMVRNEQFFGPGTRLTVL.

The chain carries TRBV7-2 and TRBJ2-3; 10 nucleotides align to TRBD2. CDR1 is SGHTA and CDR2 is FQGNSA in the germline V gene. This CDR3 is 19 amino acids long. J gave up 0 bases and V 5 bases, and 14 bases lay outside the gene matches. CDR3 nucleotides: TGTGCCAGCAGCCAGCAAGGCCTAGCGGGAGTTGGAAGCACAGATACGCAGTATTTT. It is translated as CASSQQGLAGVGSTDTQYF.

This chain connects TRBV28 to TRBJ1-2; no reliable D call. Germline loops: CDR1 MDHEN, CDR2 SYDVKM. The CDR3 length is 12 residues. V was pared by 3 bases and J by 4 bases, with 6 bases between. CDR3 DNA: TGTGCCAGCAGTTTGGGCAGCTATGGCTACACCTTC. The encoded protein is CASSLGSYGYTF.

The V call is TRBV11-2, the J call TRBJ2-7; no reliable D call. The V gene lost 1 base and the J gene lost 1 base, with 8 bases spanning the gap. This CDR3 comprises 14 residues. Germline V CDR1 and CDR2: SGHAT, FQNNGV. This chain's CDR3 is CASSLAARSYEQYF. The CDR3 nucleotides are TGTGCCAGCAGCTTAGCCGCCAGGTCCTACGAGCAGTACTTC.

The rearrangement links TRBV7-2 to TRBJ2-7, with 10 bases lining up with TRBD2. Germline assignment: CDR1 SGHTA and CDR2 FQGNSA. V dropped 2 bases and J dropped 3; count of bases not matched to a gene: 7. The CDR3 has 16 residues. CDR3 loop: CASSLSPGLALYEQYF. The CDR3 DNA follows: TGTGCCAGCAGCTTAAGCCCGGGACTAGCGCTCTACGAGCAGTACTTC.

The chain couples TRBV4-3 to TRBJ1-2; weak D call: TRBD1 (5 bases). There are 14 residues in the CDR3. V shed 1 base and J shed 4 bases, with 10 bases lying between them. Germline CDR1 LGHNA, CDR2 YSLEER. CDR3 bases: TGCGCCAGCAGCCAAGCAGGGAGAGGCTATGGCTACACCTTC. As protein: CASSQAGRGYGYTF.